The 9 T cell receptor beta chains below were found in one sample sequenced in a study of Graves' ophthalmopathy and Graves' hyperthyroidism. The sequenced template was RNA, covering the TCR beta CDR3 region. An opening RT-PCR round employed HTBI primers and preceded a second-round multiplex PCR. TCRdb fed the multiplex PCR reads into MiXCR, producing one record per CDR3 protein. The sample contains some 750,000 distinct CDR3 sequences, roughly 41% of which appear only once. Sequences were obtained from peripheral blood. The receptors here all came from an adult man with Graves' ophthalmopathy.

The gene calls are TRBV7-4 and TRBJ2-6; D is possibly TRBD2 (5 bases). The CDR3 length is 17 residues. Germline CDR1 is SGHVT and CDR2 is SQSDAQ. Trimming shortened V by 1 base and J by 4 bases, and 14 bases separated the two germline ends. The CDR3, as DNA: TGTGCCAGCAGCTTAGTAGCCGGGGTCAGCGGGGCCAACGTCCTGACTTTC. Translated: CASSLVAGVSGANVLTF.

This clonotype has a count of ten or more. This rearrangement joins TRBV19 to TRBJ2-6; D is unresolved. CDR3 length: 15 amino acids. The V and J ends lost 4 bases and 0 bases respectively, with 7 bases between them. Germline assignment: CDR1 LNHDA and CDR2 SQIVND (reference sequence). The chain's CDR3 is CASSRGSSGANVLTF. CDR3 in DNA: TGTGCCAGTAGTAGAGGAAGCTCTGGGGCCAACGTCCTGACTTTC.

V gene TRBV20-1 combines with J gene TRBJ1-1, with a tentative D call TRBD1 (5 bases). The CDR3 covers 12 residues. Trimming left V 5 bases short and J 4 bases short, with 11 bases between. Germline CDR1 is DFQATT and CDR2 is SNEGSKA (reference sequence). The CDR3 sequence is CSAQRGGTEAFF. The CDR3 DNA reads TGCAGTGCTCAAAGGGGTGGCACTGAAGCTTTCTTT.

Worth noting for this clonotype: The junction shows a germline mismatch at one end, possibly a read error. The CDR3 loop reads CSARDRGF. CDR3 bases: TGCAGTGCACGGGACAGGGGATTT. The chain recombines TRBV20-1 with TRBJ1-4; 10 bases align to TRBD1. From germline, CDR1 is DFQATT and CDR2 SNEGSKA (reference sequence). The CDR3 loop spans 8 amino acids.

The rearrangement uses TRBV20-1 and TRBJ2-7, with D perhaps matching TRBD1 or TRBD2 (6 bases each). V shed 1 base and J shed 7 bases, with 11 bases lying between them. The germline V gene has CDR1 DFQATT and CDR2 SNEGSKA (reference sequence). CDR3 length equals 12 residues. CDR3 nucleotides: TGCAGTGCTAGAGTTCAGGGGAGGGAGCAGTACTTC. This sequence encodes CSARVQGREQYF.

The gene calls are TRBV19 and TRBJ1-1; D gene uncertain. This CDR3 spans 13 amino acids. Germline loops: CDR1 LNHDA, CDR2 SQIVND (reference sequence). The germline V and J ends were trimmed by 6 bases and 5 bases, with 13 bases remaining between them. Here the CDR3 DNA reads TGTGCCAGTAGGAAAGGGCCGGGTACTGAAGCTTTCTTT. Its protein is CASRKGPGTEAFF.

This clonotype came up once. The rearrangement uses TRBV29-1 and TRBJ1-1; D not certain. Germline CDR1 and CDR2: SQVTM and ANQGSEA. CDR3 length equals 11 residues. Trimming stripped 8 bases from V and 2 bases from J, with 9 bases between. The CDR3 nucleotides are TGCAGCTTGAAACCCAACACTGAAGCTTTCTTT. This sequence encodes CSLKPNTEAFF.

This clonotype was picked up many times. This chain joins TRBV10-3 and TRBJ1-6; 8 bases align to TRBD1. V lost 8 bases and J lost 4; bases outside the gene matches: 1. CDR3 length equals 13 residues. In germline, CDR1 is ENHRY, CDR2 SYGVKD. The CDR3 protein is CAIQGAYNSPLHF. CDR3 sequence (DNA): TGTGCCATCCAGGGGGCATATAATTCACCCCTCCACTTT.

This clonotype appeared many times. The CDR3 is CSVEMTGGHANTEAFF. Written as DNA, the CDR3 is TGCAGCGTTGAAATGACAGGGGGCCATGCAAACACTGAAGCTTTCTTT. The rearrangement links TRBV29-1 to TRBJ1-1; 10 bases agree with TRBD1. After removal of 2 bases from V and 2 bases from J, the junction contained 8 bases not matched to a gene. Germline V gives CDR1 SQVTM, CDR2 ANQGSEA. CDR3 length: 16 amino acids.